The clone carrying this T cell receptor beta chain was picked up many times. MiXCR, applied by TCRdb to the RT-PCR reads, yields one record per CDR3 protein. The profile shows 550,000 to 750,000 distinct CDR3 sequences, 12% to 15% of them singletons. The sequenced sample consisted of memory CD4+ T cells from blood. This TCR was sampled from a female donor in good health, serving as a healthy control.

The CDR3: CASSPVLRYNEQFF. CDR3 sequence (DNA): TGTGCCAGCAGTCCGGTTTTGCGCTACAATGAGCAGTTCTTC. V usage is TRBV6-5 and J usage is TRBJ2-1; D not certain. Germline V lookup: CDR1 MNHEY, CDR2 SVGAGI. This CDR3 is built from 14 residues. V lost 5 bases and J lost 3, with 11 bases in between.